This TCR beta chain is from a study of PD-1 blockade in classical Hodgkin lymphoma. Relapse was seen in all patients after autologous stem cell transplantation, and brentuximab vedotin exposure was variable. As concerns this clone: What it binds is not known.

Broader study findings: With CD4+ cells, TCR diversity rose significantly by C4D1, but not with CD8+ cells. According to reports, newly diagnosed patients had lower baseline TCR diversity than healthy donors, and relapsed/refractory patients had lower baseline TCR diversity still. What caused the repertoire differences, perhaps disease activity or prior therapy, remains undefined.

Produced via immunoSEQ multiplex PCR; TCRdb's table is partial and in-frame only. The data show under 70,000 clones, about two thirds seen once. Trimming took off 8 bases at V and 10 bases at J, with 28 bases between the two ends. From germline, CDR1 is SGHDT and CDR2 YYEEEE. The CDR3 extends over 16 amino acids. This chain connects TRBV5-6 to TRBJ2-1, with a possible D match to TRBD2 (5 bases). The TCR originated in a human donor with classical Hodgkin lymphoma. The input for sequencing was peripheral blood mononuclear cells (PBMCs), taken before the second cycle of nivolumab. The CDR3 loop reads CASGLRATERSGEQFF. CDR3 sequence (DNA): TGTGCCAGTGGTCTGCGGGCCACCGAGCGGTCTGGGGAGCAGTTCTTC.